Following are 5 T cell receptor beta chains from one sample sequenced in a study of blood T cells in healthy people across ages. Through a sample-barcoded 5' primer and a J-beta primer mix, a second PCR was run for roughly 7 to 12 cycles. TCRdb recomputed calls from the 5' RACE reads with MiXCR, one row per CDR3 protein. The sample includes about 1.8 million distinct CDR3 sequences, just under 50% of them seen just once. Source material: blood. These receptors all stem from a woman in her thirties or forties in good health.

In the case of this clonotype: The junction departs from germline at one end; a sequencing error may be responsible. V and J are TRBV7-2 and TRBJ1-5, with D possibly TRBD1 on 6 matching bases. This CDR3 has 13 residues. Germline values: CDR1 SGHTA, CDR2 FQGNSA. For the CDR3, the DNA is TGTGCCAGCAACCCAGATCTCGGACAGCACCAGCATTTT. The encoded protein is CASNPDLGQHQHF.

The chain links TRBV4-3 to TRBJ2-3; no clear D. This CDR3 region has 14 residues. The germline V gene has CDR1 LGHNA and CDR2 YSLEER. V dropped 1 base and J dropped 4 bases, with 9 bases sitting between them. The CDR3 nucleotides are TGCGCCAGCAGCCAAGGAACACCCCCAGATACGCAGTATTTT. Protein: CASSQGTPPDTQYF.

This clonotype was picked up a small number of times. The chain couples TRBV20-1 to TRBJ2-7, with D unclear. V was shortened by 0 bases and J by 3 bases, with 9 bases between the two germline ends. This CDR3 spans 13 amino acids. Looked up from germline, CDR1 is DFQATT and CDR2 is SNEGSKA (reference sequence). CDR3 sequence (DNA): TGCAGTGCTAGAGAACTTTACAACTACGAGCAGTACTTC. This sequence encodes CSARELYNYEQYF.

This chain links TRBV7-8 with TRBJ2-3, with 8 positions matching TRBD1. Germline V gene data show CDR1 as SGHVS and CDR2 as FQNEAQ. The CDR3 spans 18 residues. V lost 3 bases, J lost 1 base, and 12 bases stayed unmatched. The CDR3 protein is CASSFVPLQGEGTDTQYF. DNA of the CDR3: TGTGCCAGCAGCTTCGTCCCTTTACAGGGGGAGGGCACAGATACGCAGTATTTT. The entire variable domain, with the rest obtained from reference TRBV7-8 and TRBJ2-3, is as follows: GAGVSQSPRYKVAKRGQDVALRCDPISGHVSLFWYQQALGQGPEFLTYFQNEAQLDKSGLPSDRFFAERPEGSVSTLKIQRTQQEDSAVYLCASSFVPLQGEGTDTQYFGPGTRLTVL.

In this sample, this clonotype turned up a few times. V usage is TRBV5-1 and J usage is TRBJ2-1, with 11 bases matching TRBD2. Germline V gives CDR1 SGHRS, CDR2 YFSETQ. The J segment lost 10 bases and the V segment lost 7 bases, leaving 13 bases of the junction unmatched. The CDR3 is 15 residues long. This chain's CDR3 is CASGRLAGPEGEQFF. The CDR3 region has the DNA TGCGCCAGCGGCCGACTAGCGGGACCCGAAGGGGAGCAGTTCTTC.